This paragraph reports one T cell receptor (beta chain). Antigen specificity is unknown. This entry comes from a study of monozygotic twins with cystic fibrosis. Findings of the study overall: Co-twins had the most similar V usage for 13 of 16 pairs, J for 8. Unrelated CF individuals shared fewer identical clonotypes than monozygotic CF twins.

The protocol was immunoSEQ multiplex PCR, while the TCRdb copy is restricted to in-frame clones and leaves out a portion. The sample consists of tens of thousands of clones, 92% of them appearing once. Trimming shortened V by 3 bases and J by 2 bases, and 13 bases separated the two germline ends. The CDR3 is made up of 15 amino acids. Germline assignment: CDR1 SGHTA and CDR2 FQGNSA. The TCR sequence derives from a girl aged 2 to 9 with cystic fibrosis. The gene calls are TRBV7-2 and TRBJ1-1, with a weak D call TRBD1 (5 bases). Material: blood. For the CDR3, the DNA is TGTGCCAGCAGCTTCAGGGTTGGGAGAAACACTGAAGCTTTCTTT. Residues: CASSFRVGRNTEAFF.